The rows below give T cell receptor beta chains drawn from one sample of a study of shared clonotypes between healthy human individuals. The method was immunoSEQ multiplex PCR; TCRdb's version includes in-frame clones alone and lacks a portion of them. The sample has millions of clones; 85% to 95% are singletons. Sample: naive CD4+ T cells sorted from blood. Receptor source: a man aged 18 to 29 in good health. CDR3s include the opening cysteine and the closing phenylalanine or tryptophan. Each record gives: J gene, D gene, V gene, clone size, CDR3 protein, CDR3 DNA. D genes are given only for firm matches. Clone size is given for some rows only: seen once, a few or many times, or a class if the clone is expanded.

TRBJ2-3 . TRBV4-3 . CASSPGVTDTQYF TGCGCCAGCAGCCCGGGAGTAACAGATACGCAGTATTTT
TRBJ1-2 TRBD1 TRBV5-6 once CASSPLDRELYGYTF TGTGCCAGCAGCCCATTGGACAGGGAGCTCTATGGCTACACCTTC
TRBJ2-3 . TRBV2 . CASMSGLLAFGTDTQYF TGTGCCAGCATGTCGGGACTCCTAGCTTTCGGCACAGATACGCAGTATTTT
TRBJ1-2 . TRBV27 . CASSLQTRGPRGYTF TGTGCCAGCAGTTTACAGACCAGGGGTCCCCGGGGCTACACCTTC
TRBJ1-1 . TRBV5-4 few CASSLATNTEAFF TGTGCCAGCAGCTTGGCGACGAACACTGAAGCTTTCTTT
TRBJ1-5 . TRBV29-1 few CSVRRGANQPQHF TGCAGCGTCCGCCGAGGGGCGAATCAGCCCCAGCATTTT
TRBJ1-5 TRBD1 TRBV9 once CASSVDPGGQPQHF TGTGCCAGCAGCGTAGATCCAGGGGGCCAGCCCCAGCATTTT
TRBJ2-3 TRBD2 TRBV30 . CAWSLGLARDTQYF TGTGCCTGGTCCCTGGGACTAGCGCGCGATACGCAGTATTTT
TRBJ1-2 . TRBV9 . CASSPLGVGYTF TGTGCCAGCAGCCCCCTTGGGGTCGGCTACACCTTC
TRBJ1-6 TRBD1 TRBV28 . CASNQRQGYNSPLHF TGTGCCAGCAATCAAAGACAGGGCTATAATTCACCCCTCCACTTT
TRBJ2-5 TRBD2 TRBV9 . CASSVGGSGGPGETQYF TGTGCCAGCAGCGTAGGCGGTAGCGGGGGGCCGGGAGAGACCCAGTACTTC
TRBJ1-2 TRBD1 TRBV2 once CASSGRGLGSHGYTF TGTGCCAGCAGTGGCAGGGGGCTAGGATCTCATGGCTACACCTTC
TRBJ2-5 . TRBV4-3 . CASSQDFGETQYF TGCGCCAGCAGCCAAGATTTCGGGGAGACCCAGTACTTC
TRBJ2-7 . TRBV9 . CASSVFGDSSYEQYF TGTGCCAGCAGCGTATTTGGCGATAGCTCCTACGAGCAGTACTTC
TRBJ2-5 . TRBV2 . CASSEEGLGTQYF TGTGCCAGCAGTGAGGAGGGTCTCGGGACCCAGTACTTC
TRBJ2-3 TRBD2 TRBV7-2 . CASSLGLAGDFGTDTQYF TGTGCCAGCAGCTTGGGACTAGCGGGAGATTTTGGCACAGATACGCAGTATTTT
TRBJ2-1 . TRBV6-6 . CASRAEGLPYNEQFF TGTGCCAGCAGGGCGGAGGGGCTCCCGTACAATGAGCAGTTCTTC
TRBJ2-2 . TRBV5-1 . CASSRALNTGELFF TGCGCCAGCAGCCGGGCCCTGAACACCGGGGAGCTGTTTTTT
TRBJ1-2 TRBD1 TRBV13 . CASTPPGQGRYGYTF TGTGCCAGCACTCCTCCGGGACAGGGCCGATATGGCTACACCTTC
TRBJ2-5 . TRBV18 once CASSPGSQETQYF TGTGCCAGCTCACCGGGGTCCCAAGAGACCCAGTACTTC
TRBJ2-2 . TRBV6-1 . CASSERSRGAWNTGELFF TGTGCCAGCAGTGAACGGTCCCGGGGGGCTTGGAACACCGGGGAGCTGTTTTTT
TRBJ2-5 . TRBV9 . CASSVGHSQETQYF TGTGCCAGCAGCGTAGGCCACTCCCAAGAGACCCAGTACTTC
TRBJ2-3 TRBD2 TRBV5-6 . CASSLTSGGVDTQYF TGTGCCAGCAGCCTGACTAGCGGGGGGGTTGATACGCAGTATTTT
TRBJ2-7 TRBD2 TRBV15 . CATSGPGASGSYEQYF TGTGCCACCAGCGGACCGGGGGCTAGCGGGAGTTACGAGCAGTACTTC
TRBJ1-3 TRBD1 TRBV10-3 . CAISDLRTGDSGNTIYF TGTGCCATCAGTGATCTACGGACAGGGGACTCTGGAAACACCATATATTTT
TRBJ2-3 TRBD2 TRBV6-5 once CASSSTQAGADTQYF TGTGCCAGCAGTTCAACCCAAGCGGGGGCAGATACGCAGTATTTT
TRBJ1-4 TRBD1 TRBV11-2 . CASSSRDRGAEKLFF TGTGCCAGCAGCTCCAGGGACAGGGGGGCGGAAAAACTGTTTTTT
TRBJ2-2 TRBD1 TRBV18 . CASSPDRGLNTGELFF TGTGCCAGCTCACCTGACAGGGGGCTCAACACCGGGGAGCTGTTTTTT
TRBJ2-1 TRBD2 TRBV7-7 . CASSVSSGGIYNEQFF TGTGCTAGCAGCGTCTCTAGCGGGGGGATTTACAATGAGCAGTTCTTC
TRBJ1-6 . TRBV5-1 . CASSQAGAYNSPLHF TGCGCCAGCAGCCAAGCCGGGGCGTATAATTCACCCCTCCACTTT
TRBJ2-7 . TRBV4-3 . CASSQRQGLEQYF TGCGCCAGCAGCCAGCGCCAGGGGCTCGAGCAGTACTTC
TRBJ1-5 TRBD1 TRBV5-6 . CASSWQGANQPQHF TGTGCCAGCAGCTGGCAGGGGGCGAATCAGCCCCAGCATTTT
TRBJ1-6 . TRBV7-9 . CASSSQGTVNSPLHF TGTGCCAGCAGCTCCCAGGGAACGGTGAATTCACCCCTCCACTTT
TRBJ2-1 TRBD2 TRBV14 . CASSHGTIREDEQFF TGTGCCAGCAGCCACGGGACTATAAGAGAGGATGAGCAGTTCTTC
TRBJ1-4 . TRBV5-1 . CASSLVGINEKLFF TGCGCCAGCAGCTTGGTAGGGATTAATGAAAAACTGTTTTTT
TRBJ2-4 TRBD1 TRBV10-3 . CAISESGQGYIQYF TGTGCCATCAGTGAGTCAGGACAGGGATACATTCAGTACTTC
TRBJ2-1 . TRBV5-1 once CASSLGLADDNEQFF TGCGCCAGCAGCTTGGGGCTAGCCGACGACAATGAGCAGTTCTTC
TRBJ2-7 TRBD2 TRBV5-4 . CASSLRPGTRYYEQYF TGTGCCAGCAGCTTGCGCCCCGGGACTAGGTACTACGAGCAGTACTTC
TRBJ1-1 . TRBV28 . CASSFGRQKILNTEAFF TGTGCCAGCAGTTTTGGGCGACAGAAAATATTGAACACTGAAGCTTTCTTT
TRBJ1-5 . TRBV28 once CASSGGVQGARQPQHF TGTGCCAGCAGTGGGGGAGTACAGGGTGCGCGTCAGCCCCAGCATTTT